This TCR beta chain comes out of a study of T cell changes during pregnancy in multiple sclerosis. CDR1 and CDR2 (germline): SGDLS, YYNGEE. Trimming cost V 4 bases and J 5 bases; bases outside gene matches: 8. The CDR3 has 14 residues. Sequencing was performed with immunoSEQ multiplex PCR; in TCRdb, only in-frame clones are kept and a portion is missing. The data show about 80,000 clones, roughly 94% seen once. This rearrangement joins TRBV9 to TRBJ2-7, with 8 bases identical to TRBD1. The sequence came from a female donor with multiple sclerosis, enrolled in a pregnancy study. The sample consisted of peripheral blood, taken before pregnancy. The CDR3 protein is CASSFTGGVDEQYF. The CDR3 nucleotides are TGTGCCAGCAGCTTTACAGGGGGAGTCGACGAGCAGTACTTC. Full variable domain (missing parts from reference TRBV9 and TRBJ2-7): DSGVTQTPKHLITATGQRVTLRCSPRSGDLSVYWYQQSLDQGLQFLIQYYNGEERAKGNILERFSAQQFPDLHSELNLSSLELGDSALYFCASSFTGGVDEQYFGPGTRLTVT.